The sequence of this T cell receptor beta chain was determined in a study of human T cells and chemical hapten exposure. As to time point: healthy volunteer bleed at 2 weeks. Researchers extracted total RNA from unfractionated whole blood. Germline V gene lookup returns CDR1 SNHLY and CDR2 FYNNEI. The CDR3 has 16 amino acids. The V end lost 1 base, the J end lost 6 bases, and 16 bases lay between the germline ends. Using its own MiXCR run on the RACE reads, TCRdb lists one record per CDR3 protein. Seen here are over 100,000 distinct CDR3 sequences, roughly 9% observed once, and the top ten hold about 1.8%.

The sample was whole blood. This TCR came from a male donor in good health. Some clones in this sample may be carry-over from other donors' samples. The chain is built from TRBV2 and TRBJ1-5; D is ambiguous. Here the CDR3 DNA reads TGTGCCAGCAGTGAAGGGTCGGGGTATAAGGTTCAGCCCCAGCATTTT. As protein: CASSEGSGYKVQPQHF.